This T cell receptor beta chain was identified in a study of graft-versus-host responses after intestinal transplantation. Findings and limits, study-wide: Among circulating GvH clones, peak levels were associated with early post-transplant declines in HvG clones. Detected in recipient marrow were GvH clones, some of which were first observed in ileum or blood.

Note on this clone: Its antigen is not identified.

J was trimmed by 5 bases and V by 6 bases; bases with no gene match: 5. Germline values: CDR1 MNHGY, CDR2 SVAAGI. This CDR3 spans 14 amino acids. Clones were sequenced by immunoSEQ multiplex PCR, and TCRdb holds only the in-frame ones, with some missing. The sample contains tens of thousands of clones, 85% to 95% of which appear only once. The clonotype comes from a human donor who was the organ donor for an intestinal transplant. This chain joins TRBV6-9 and TRBJ1-5; 9 bases fit TRBD1. The starting material was unstimulated CD4+ T cells sorted from spleen or lymph node cells, obtained before transplant. CDR3 DNA sequence: TGTGCCAGCAGGGGACAGGGAAAGGATCAGCCCCAGCATTTT. Protein: CASRGQGKDQPQHF.